The 23 T cell receptor beta chains listed next were all sequenced from one sample in a study of CD8 T cells in ankylosing spondylitis. Study observations and caveats: One TCR beta motif, made up of roughly 8 highly homologous variants, appeared characteristic of ankylosing spondylitis blood.

No antigen is known for these receptors. TCRdb reprocessed the 5' RACE reads with MiXCR, giving one entry per CDR3 protein. The sample carries some 840,000 distinct CDR3 sequences, 12% recorded once. The sequenced sample consisted of blood, either unsorted or a sorted T cell fraction (not recorded which). The source of these receptors is a male donor with ankylosing spondylitis.

This clonotype occurred a few times. The rearrangement joins TRBV20-1 to TRBJ1-5; D not certain. This CDR3 comprises 17 residues. V was clipped by 0 bases and J by 7 bases, with 22 bases between them. CDR1 is DFQATT, CDR2 SNEGSKA, per germline (reference sequence). The CDR3 coding sequence is TGCAGTGCTAGAGATCCCAGGACTGCAGGAAGGAAACAGCCCCAGCATTTT. Its translation: CSARDPRTAGRKQPQHF.

The sample holds a few counts of this clonotype. V is TRBV6-6 and J is TRBJ1-2; no firm D call. Per germline, CDR1 MNHNY and CDR2 SVGAGI (reference sequence). There are 12 residues in the CDR3. The V and J ends lost 8 bases and 8 bases respectively, with 15 bases between them. The CDR3 is CASRGQHSGYTF. In DNA form, the CDR3 reads TGTGCCAGCCGAGGGCAGCACTCGGGCTACACCTTC.

The chain joins TRBV5-5 to TRBJ2-7; 12 bases are a match to TRBD2. Germline-derived CDR1 and CDR2 are SGHKS and YYEKEE (reference sequence). The J segment lost 3 bases and the V segment lost 4 bases, leaving 11 bases of the junction unmatched. The CDR3 is 17 amino acids. The CDR3 DNA is TGTGCCAGCAGCCTAATAAAGACTAGCGGGGGCTACTACGAGCAGTACTTC. Translating it yields CASSLIKTSGGYYEQYF.

The rearrangement joins TRBV7-2 to TRBJ2-4, with TRBD2 as a possible D gene (6 bases). The germline gives CDR1 SGHTA, CDR2 FQGNSA. The V end was cut by 4 bases, the J end by 1 base, with 14 bases between. The CDR3 covers 16 residues. The CDR3 loop is CASSSGREAAKNIQYF. In DNA, the CDR3 is TGTGCCAGCAGCTCTGGAAGGGAGGCGGCCAAAAACATTCAGTACTTC.

This clonotype was counted between two and nine times. The V and J genes are TRBV20-1 and TRBJ1-4; TRBD1 agrees at 7 bases. Trimming cost V 0 bases and J 8 bases; bases outside gene matches: 9. The length of the CDR3 is 15 residues. Germline lookup yields CDR1 DFQATT and CDR2 SNEGSKA (reference sequence). Here the CDR3 reads CSAREPTGVREKLFF. CDR3 DNA sequence: TGCAGTGCTAGAGAACCTACAGGGGTCCGAGAAAAACTGTTTTTT.

This clonotype was recorded a few times. The chain has TRBV12-3 or TRBV12-4 and TRBJ2-7; TRBD1 agrees at 9 bases. The CDR3 has 17 residues. Trimming cost V 3 bases and J 4 bases; bases outside gene matches: 13. For the CDR3, the DNA is TGTGCCAGCAGTTTGGGGGACAGGGCAGGGTTAATTTACGAGCAGTACTTC. As protein: CASSLGDRAGLIYEQYF.

There are a few counts of this clonotype. The chain links TRBV27 to TRBJ2-4; TRBD2 matches at 11 bases. The CDR3 loop spans 14 amino acids. V shed 4 bases and J 6 bases; nucleotides not matched to a gene: 2. Germline CDR1 and CDR2: MNHEY and SMNVEV (reference sequence). Here the CDR3 DNA reads TGTGCCAGCAGTTCCGGGACTAGCGGAAACATTCAGTACTTC. Its protein is CASSSGTSGNIQYF.

The chain links TRBV10-3 to TRBJ1-2; no definite D call. Germline CDR1 and CDR2: ENHRY and SYGVKD. V gave up 0 bases and J gave up 8 bases, with 10 bases separating them. The CDR3 sequence is 13 residues long. The CDR3 reads CAISESSGEGYTF. DNA of the CDR3: TGTGCCATCAGTGAGTCGAGCGGGGAAGGCTACACCTTC.

This clonotype was observed many times. The chain combines TRBV29-1 with TRBJ1-3, with no clear D. V shed 7 bases and J shed 0 bases, with 10 bases lying between them. This CDR3 has 13 residues. The germline gives CDR1 SQVTM, CDR2 ANQGSEA. CDR3: CSASPGSGNTIYF. CDR3 in DNA: TGCAGCGCGTCCCCCGGCTCTGGAAACACCATATATTTT.

The V call is TRBV23-1, the J call TRBJ1-5; the match to TRBD1 covers 8 bases. TRBV23-1 is reported as an ORF; its role is uncertain. With 3 bases clipped from V and 9 bases from J, the junction kept 7 bases outside the gene matches. The CDR3 covers 14 residues. DNA of the CDR3: TGCGCCAGCAGTCATCAGGGGGCCCTGGGGCCCCAGCATTTT. This translates into CASSHQGALGPQHF.

This clonotype was counted at least ten times. The chain has TRBV29-1 and TRBJ2-2, with no clear D. CDR3 size: 13 residues. The ends were cut back, 7 bases at V and 1 base at J, with 10 bases in the middle. The germline V gene encodes CDR1 SQVTM and CDR2 ANQGSEA. The DNA of the CDR3 is TGCAGCGGTGCCCGACAGAACACCGGGGAGCTGTTTTTT. This sequence encodes CSGARQNTGELFF.

The V call is TRBV20-1, the J call TRBJ1-2; D call uncertain. Germline V gives CDR1 DFQATT, CDR2 SNEGSKA (reference sequence). Between the trimmed V and J ends, which lost 3 bases and 8 bases, there was a span of 16 bases. The CDR3 sequence is 13 residues long. CDR3 sequence (DNA): TGCAGTGCTAGTGTCCCGTCGGCAGTAGGCTACACCTTC. Translation: CSASVPSAVGYTF.

The V call is TRBV20-1, the J call TRBJ1-4; a possible D gene is TRBD1 (6 bases). V gave up 4 bases and J gave up 4 bases, with 16 bases separating them. The CDR3 spans 15 residues. From germline, CDR1 is DFQATT and CDR2 SNEGSKA (reference sequence). The CDR3 spells CSAKTGGTYNEKLFF. CDR3 in DNA: TGCAGTGCTAAGACAGGCGGGACGTATAATGAAAAACTGTTTTTT.

This clonotype has only a few counts. The chain links TRBV5-1 to TRBJ2-7; 9 bases map to TRBD1. After removal of 6 bases from V and 2 bases from J, the junction contained 6 bases not matched to a gene. The CDR3 covers 14 residues. Germline CDR1 and CDR2: SGHRS and YFSETQ. The CDR3 bases are TGCGCCAGCATCCGGGACAGGGATACCTACGAGCAGTACTTC. It specifies CASIRDRDTYEQYF. Full variable domain (outside the CDR3, taken from reference TRBV5-1 and TRBJ2-7): KAGVTQTPRYLIKTRGQQVTLSCSPISGHRSVSWYQQTPGQGLQFLFEYFSETQRNKGNFPGRFSGRQFSNSRSEMNVSTLELGDSALYLCASIRDRDTYEQYFGPGTRLTVT.

This clonotype was counted only a few times. The genes are TRBV12-3 or TRBV12-4 and TRBJ2-3; D is uncertain. Trimming took 5 bases from V and 10 from J, leaving 13 bases between them. The CDR3 has 12 residues. CDR3 in amino acids: CASSPISGAQYF. The DNA for the CDR3 is TGTGCCAGCAGTCCAATTTCTGGGGCGCAGTATTTT.

Only a few counts were recorded for this clonotype. This chain joins TRBV20-1 and TRBJ2-1; 12 nucleotides line up with TRBD2. The CDR3 loop spans 15 amino acids. V was pared by 4 bases and J by 8 bases, with 9 bases of the junction left unmatched. Germline V gene lookup returns CDR1 DFQATT and CDR2 SNEGSKA (reference sequence). The CDR3 DNA reads TGCAGTGCTACGGGTGGACTAGCGGGGTTCGATGAGCAGTTCTTC. Translated: CSATGGLAGFDEQFF.

The CDR3 bases are TGTGCCAGCAGTTTATGGGCCGGCAATGAGCAGTTCTTC. Its translation: CASSLWAGNEQFF. The chain combines TRBV27 with TRBJ2-1; unclear D gene. The CDR3 extends over 13 amino acids. V lost 1 base and J lost 6, with 7 bases in between. Germline CDR1 and CDR2: MNHEY and SMNVEV (reference sequence).

This clonotype was detected many times. The genes are TRBV7-9 and TRBJ2-7; tentative D call: TRBD2 (7 bases). CDR3 length: 15 residues. V lost 5 bases and J 1 base, leaving 15 bases between the germline ends. Germline V CDR1 and CDR2: SEHNR, FQNEAQ (reference sequence). The CDR3 loop reads CASSGTGRASYEQYF. CDR3 sequence (DNA): TGTGCCAGCAGCGGTACAGGGAGGGCTTCCTACGAGCAGTACTTC.

The chain links TRBV7-2 to TRBJ1-2; a weak D match, TRBD1 (6 bases). With 4 bases removed from V and 0 bases from J, the gap between germline ends came to 15 bases. The V gene's germline CDR1 is SGHTA and CDR2 FQGNSA. CDR3 length: 16 residues. The CDR3 region has the DNA TGTGCCAGCAGCTCCCACGTAGGGGGAGCTAACTATGGCTACACCTTC. Translation gives CASSSHVGGANYGYTF.

This clonotype showed up just a few times. This chain joins TRBV3-1 and TRBJ1-1; D unresolved. Germline CDR1 is LGHDT and CDR2 is YNNKEL (reference sequence). CDR3 length: 15 amino acids. The V and J ends lost 5 bases and 1 base respectively, with 14 bases between them. CDR3 DNA sequence: TGTGCCAGCAGCACAAACACGCACTGGAACACTGAAGCTTTCTTT. It is translated as CASSTNTHWNTEAFF. Filled out from reference TRBV3-1 and TRBJ1-1, the complete variable domain reads DTAVSQTPKYLVTQMGNDKSIKCEQNLGHDTMYWYKQDSKKFLKIMFSYNNKELIINETVPNRFSPKSPDKAHLNLHINSLELGDSAVYFCASSTNTHWNTEAFFGQGTRLTVV.

This clonotype was recorded at least ten times. The chain joins TRBV29-1 to TRBJ2-3; D not resolved. The V end lost 8 bases, the J end lost 5 bases, and 11 bases lay between the germline ends. This CDR3 region has 11 residues. Germline CDR1 SQVTM, CDR2 ANQGSEA. CDR3: CSLLKGDTQYF. The CDR3 nucleotides are TGCAGCCTCCTCAAAGGAGATACGCAGTATTTT.

The chain has TRBV5-6 and TRBJ2-7; D might be TRBD1 (5 bases). The V gene's germline CDR1 is SGHDT and CDR2 YYEEEE. The CDR3 contains 14 residues. V was shortened by 1 base and J by 3 bases, with 11 bases between the two germline ends. CDR3 sequence (DNA): TGTGCCAGCAGCTTGAGCGACAGTAGCTACGAGCAGTACTTC. Its translation: CASSLSDSSYEQYF.

At least ten counts were recorded for this clonotype. This chain links TRBV15 with TRBJ2-1, with D tentatively TRBD2 (5 bases). CDR1 LNHNV and CDR2 YYDKDF come from the germline V gene (reference sequence). The CDR3 covers 15 residues. The V end was cut by 0 bases, the J end by 5 bases, with 11 bases between. For the CDR3, the DNA is TGTGCCACCAGCAGAGAAAGAGTCGGGAACAATGAGCAGTTCTTC. This translates into CATSRERVGNNEQFF.